A single T cell receptor beta chain is shown here with its context. This clonotype was observed many times. No cognate antigen has been identified for it. One base away there is no much larger clone; base qualities are not given. These data originate in a study of tumor-infiltrating lymphocytes in primary liver carcinoma (dated by TCRdb to 2016 to 2017). For the wider study: Hepatocellular carcinoma (four) or combined HCC and intrahepatic cholangiocarcinoma (one) was present in the five patients, who were three men and two women aged 30 to 69 years. The five patients had tumors of stage T1-T3 N0M0, with maximum diameters ranging from roughly 4.2 to 10 cm. Roughly 3.65 to 7.13 million productive TCRbeta reads were obtained per sample, and no significant difference in read depth was found between tissue types. TCRbeta repertoire sequencing, expression microarrays and whole-exome sequencing were combined in the study across five regions of each liver tumor, with adjacent normal tissue and blood also included. A total of 35 or so specimens from 5 patients, comprising some 25 tumor regions, 5 adjacent noncancerous liver tissues and 5 peripheral blood samples, were covered by TCRbeta repertoire sequencing. Agilent mRNA microarray profiling was performed on the approximately 25 tumor region samples to relate TCRbeta repertoire diversity to the local molecular phenotype. Reproducibility between technical replicate repertoires was high, with correlation coefficients above 0.95 and mean shared-clone rates about 0.91.

Without any cell sorting, total RNA and DNA were co-extracted from roughly 20-30 mg of bulk tissue using the AllPrep DNA/RNA mini kit. Between late 2015 and March 2016, roughly five patients in China with histopathologically diagnosed primary liver carcinoma had their tumors surgically resected. Patients had chronic HBV infection and were treatment-naive at sampling. Five spatially separated regions were sampled per tumor: superior, inferior, left-lateral and right-lateral poles, plus the tumor centre. Histology showed that every tumor sample contained more than 80% viable tumor cells. Each fresh piece of tumor and adjacent tissue was cut in two, with one half stored in RNAlater at -80 degrees C and the other half sent for histology. Starting from about 550 ng total RNA, TCRbeta-specific cDNA was produced by reverse transcription with a constant-region primer and ProtoScript II reverse transcriptase. TCRbeta libraries were built with three nested multiplex PCR rounds, a slightly modified ARM-PCR procedure. Each of the first two PCR rounds ran for around 10 cycles using multiplex TRBV1-TRBV30 forward primers together with a Cbeta reverse primer. Sample barcodes and Illumina adapters were attached in a final 25-cycle PCR using Deep VentR polymerase. Before sequencing, amplicons of 200-500 bp were purified from gel using a QIAquick gel extraction kit. TCRbeta amplicons were sequenced on an Illumina HiSeq 2500 with 250-bp paired-end reads. Per the original workflow: To recover full CDR3 sequences, reads were quality-trimmed using Trimmomatic v0.33 and paired reads were then merged using FLASH v1.2.11. MiGEC v1.2.1b assigned V, D and J germline segments to the rearranged TCRbeta sequences. VDJtools v1.0.0 computed clonotype statistics and Shannon-Wiener diversity indices. To reduce sampling bias, subsequent analyses other than the diversity analysis used only the 250 most abundant clonotypes in each sample. The raw public data were reprocessed by TCRdb itself: fastp quality trimming at Q25, MiXCR clonotype calling, in-frame beta chains only. Every distinct CDR3 protein forms one entry, paired with its most common genes and DNA. In this record, the V and J calls reflect TCRdb's handling and not the investigators' own analysis. Here the sample has approximately 73,000 distinct CDR3 sequences; 60% to 80% occur a single time. The biggest ten clones account for roughly a quarter of the sample.

V was cut back by 6 bases and J by 0 bases, leaving a gap of 10 bases between them. The CDR1 and CDR2 encoded by the germline V gene are SNHLY and FYNNEI. The CDR3 runs 14 residues from the cysteine to the phenylalanine. The read is trimmed to its CDR3 DNA, 42 bases read in frame from base 1. Study-level results and caveats: The study included only four to six patients, and the authors note findings should be validated in a larger study. Only about 7-24% of top clones were present in all five regions of a tumor, suggesting spatial heterogeneity of tumor-infiltrating T cells. Because only the TCR beta chain was sequenced and unpaired alpha chains were not captured, true repertoire diversity is likely underestimated. Pairs of tumor regions showed greater repertoire overlap (mean roughly 35%) than tumor-adjacent pairs (around 17%) or tumor-blood pairs (approximately 15%), which is consistent with antigen-driven expansion. Because the samples were bulk and unsorted, CD4+ and CD8+ T cell repertoires could not be compared. The top 250 clones made up a significantly larger repertoire fraction in tumors than in blood (p = 0.039).

This TCR derives from a man between 40 and 49 years old with primary liver carcinoma and hepatitis B virus infection. Sample: liver tumor tissue from sampling region 4. Reading the label with the study, this specimen's cell subset or site is: tumor region T4, right-lateral pole. The V and J genes are TRBV2 and TRBJ2-3; no D gene call is confident. The CDR3 protein is CASSRASSTDTQYF. The DNA reads as follows: TGTGCCAGCAGCCGAGCGTCAAGCACAGATACGCAGTATTTT.